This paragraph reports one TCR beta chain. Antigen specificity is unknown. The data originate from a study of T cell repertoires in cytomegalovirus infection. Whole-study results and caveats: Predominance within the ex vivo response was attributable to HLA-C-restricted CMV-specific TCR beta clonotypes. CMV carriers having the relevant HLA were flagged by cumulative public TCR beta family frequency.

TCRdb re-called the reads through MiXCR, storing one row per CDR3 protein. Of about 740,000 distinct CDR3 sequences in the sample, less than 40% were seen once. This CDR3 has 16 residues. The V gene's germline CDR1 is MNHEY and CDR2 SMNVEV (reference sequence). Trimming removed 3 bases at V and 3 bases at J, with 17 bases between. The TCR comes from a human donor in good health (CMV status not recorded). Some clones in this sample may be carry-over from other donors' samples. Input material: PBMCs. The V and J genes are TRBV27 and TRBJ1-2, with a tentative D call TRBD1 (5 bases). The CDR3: CASSLTWRDVHYGYTF. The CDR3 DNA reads TGTGCCAGCAGTTTGACATGGCGGGACGTACACTATGGCTACACCTTC.